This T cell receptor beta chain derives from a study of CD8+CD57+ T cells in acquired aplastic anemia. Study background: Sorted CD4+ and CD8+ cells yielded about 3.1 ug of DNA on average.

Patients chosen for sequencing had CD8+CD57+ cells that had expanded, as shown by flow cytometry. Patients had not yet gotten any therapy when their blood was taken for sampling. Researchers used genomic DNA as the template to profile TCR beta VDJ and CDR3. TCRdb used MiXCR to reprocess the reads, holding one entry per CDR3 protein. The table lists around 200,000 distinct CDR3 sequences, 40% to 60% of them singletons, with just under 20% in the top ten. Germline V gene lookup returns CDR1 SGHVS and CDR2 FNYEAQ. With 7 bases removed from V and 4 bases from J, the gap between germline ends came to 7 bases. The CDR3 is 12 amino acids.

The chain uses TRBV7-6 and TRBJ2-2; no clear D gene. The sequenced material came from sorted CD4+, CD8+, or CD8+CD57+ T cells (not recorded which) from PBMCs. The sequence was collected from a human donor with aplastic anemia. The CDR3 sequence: CASIPFTGELFF. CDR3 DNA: TGTGCCAGCATCCCTTTCACCGGGGAGCTGTTTTTT.